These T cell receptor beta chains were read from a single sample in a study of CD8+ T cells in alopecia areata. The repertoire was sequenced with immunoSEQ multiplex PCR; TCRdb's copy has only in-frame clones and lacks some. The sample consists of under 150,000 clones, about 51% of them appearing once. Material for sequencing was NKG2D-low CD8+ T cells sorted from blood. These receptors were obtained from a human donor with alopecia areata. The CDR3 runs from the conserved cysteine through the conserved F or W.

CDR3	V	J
CSVVLNTGELFF	TRBV29-1	TRBJ2-2
CARHSPLHF	TRBV23-1	TRBJ1-6
CACRSGYNEQFF	TRBV30	TRBJ2-1
CASSQLDRGVFEQYF	TRBV4-1	TRBJ2-7
CASSRGTALGGYTF	TRBV14	TRBJ1-2
CSAGVRGEDTGELFF	TRBV29-1	TRBJ2-2
CASSQGQNSGNTIYF	TRBV4-1	TRBJ1-3
CSVVGTGPNEKLFF	TRBV29-1	TRBJ1-4
CASSVPLGGDSTDTQYF	TRBV9	TRBJ2-3
CSVAGGHAGATYEQYF	TRBV29-1	TRBJ2-7
CASSEGPNLTYEQYF	TRBV28	TRBJ2-7
CSVEGLAGDETYNEQFF	TRBV29-1	TRBJ2-1
CAWKGAPSYEQYF	TRBV30	TRBJ2-7
CSVGQRGRPQETQYF	TRBV29-1	TRBJ2-5
CASSSGQGDQETQYF	TRBV7-9	TRBJ2-5
CSVDSIDEQFF	TRBV29-1	TRBJ2-1
CSVGTSYEQFF	TRBV29-1	TRBJ2-1
CAWSVLSGRAETQYF	TRBV30	TRBJ2-5
CSVERSWGEQYF	TRBV29-1	TRBJ2-7
CASSPLGSPYEQYF	TRBV7-9	TRBJ2-7
CASSRERDEQFF	TRBV2	TRBJ2-1
CASSVVSGANVLTF	TRBV9	TRBJ2-6
CASSPTSGNEQFF	TRBV27	TRBJ2-1
CATSRDSGTEAFF	TRBV15	TRBJ1-1
CSAVTEQGDGQFF	TRBV29-1	TRBJ2-1
CSAPHGTQETQYF	TRBV29-1	TRBJ2-5
CSVEEGPYEQYF	TRBV29-1	TRBJ2-7
CSVERVGVYSYNEQFF	TRBV29-1	TRBJ2-1
CASSFKGSAWEQYF	TRBV27	TRBJ2-7
CAISESGQNTGELFF	TRBV10-3	TRBJ2-2
CASSPRAGSSYEQYF	TRBV7-8	TRBJ2-7
CARKDQPQHF	TRBV19	TRBJ1-5
CAWSVGSGITDTQYF	TRBV30	TRBJ2-3
CAWTTLEAFF	TRBV30	TRBJ1-1
CATSVTGPNEQFF	TRBV15	TRBJ2-1
CASSPSGQENYGYTF	TRBV7-9	TRBJ1-2
CASSSYRSSYNEQFF	TRBV28	TRBJ2-1
CASSPGSNEQFF	TRBV27	TRBJ2-1
CASSPGVGVEQYF	TRBV5-1	TRBJ2-7
CASSGGGVGEQYF	TRBV5-6	TRBJ2-7
CASSPRRLQETQYF	TRBV13	TRBJ2-5
CASSPDTSTDTQYF	TRBV11-2	TRBJ2-3
CASSQFSPARNEQFF	TRBV4-1	TRBJ2-1
CSVGVTGEVRETQYF	TRBV29-1	TRBJ2-5
CASSRPTSGRTGELFF	TRBV4-1	TRBJ2-2
CSALLGREGHYEQYF	TRBV29-1	TRBJ2-7